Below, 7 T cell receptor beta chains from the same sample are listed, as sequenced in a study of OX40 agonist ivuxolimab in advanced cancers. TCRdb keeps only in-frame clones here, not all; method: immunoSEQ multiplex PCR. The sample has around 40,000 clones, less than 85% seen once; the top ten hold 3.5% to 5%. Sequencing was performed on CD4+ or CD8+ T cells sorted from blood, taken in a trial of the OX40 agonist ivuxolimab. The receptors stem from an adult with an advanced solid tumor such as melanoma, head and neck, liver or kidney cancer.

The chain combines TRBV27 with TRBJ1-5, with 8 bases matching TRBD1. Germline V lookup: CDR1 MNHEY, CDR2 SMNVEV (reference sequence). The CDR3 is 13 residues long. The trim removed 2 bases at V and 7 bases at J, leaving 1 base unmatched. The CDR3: CASSLTGGQPQHF. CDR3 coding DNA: TGTGCCAGCAGTTTAACAGGGGGGCAGCCCCAGCATTTT.

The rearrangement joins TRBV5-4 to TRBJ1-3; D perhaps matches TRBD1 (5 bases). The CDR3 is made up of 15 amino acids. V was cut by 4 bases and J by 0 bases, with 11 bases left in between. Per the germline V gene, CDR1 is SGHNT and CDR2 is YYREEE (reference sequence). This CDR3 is CASSLTGGSGNTIYF. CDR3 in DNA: TGTGCCAGCAGCCTTACAGGAGGCTCTGGAAACACCATATATTTT.

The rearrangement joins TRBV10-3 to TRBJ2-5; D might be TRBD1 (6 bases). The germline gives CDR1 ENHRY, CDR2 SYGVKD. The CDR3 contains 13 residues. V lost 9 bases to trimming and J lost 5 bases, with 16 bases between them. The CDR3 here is CAIRTDPVETQYF. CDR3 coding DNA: TGTGCCATTCGGACAGATCCTGTGGAGACCCAGTACTTC.

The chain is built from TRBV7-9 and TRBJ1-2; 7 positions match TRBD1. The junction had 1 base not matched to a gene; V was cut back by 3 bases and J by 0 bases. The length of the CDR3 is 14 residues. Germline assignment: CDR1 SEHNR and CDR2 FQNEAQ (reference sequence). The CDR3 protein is CASSLGQTNYGYTF. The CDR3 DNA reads TGTGCCAGCAGCTTGGGACAGACTAACTATGGCTACACCTTC.

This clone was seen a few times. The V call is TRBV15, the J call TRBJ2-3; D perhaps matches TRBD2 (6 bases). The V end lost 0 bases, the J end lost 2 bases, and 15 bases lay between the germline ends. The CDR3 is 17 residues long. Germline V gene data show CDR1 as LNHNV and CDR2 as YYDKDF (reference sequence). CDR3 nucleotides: TGTGCCACCAGCAGAGATCCCGGCGGGGAGCCCACAGATACGCAGTATTTT. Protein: CATSRDPGGEPTDTQYF.

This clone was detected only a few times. CDR3 sequence: CASSPKGGTEAFF. The CDR3 nucleotides are TGTGCCAGCTCACCGAAGGGGGGAACTGAAGCTTTCTTT. This sequence joins TRBV18 and TRBJ1-1; tentatively, D is TRBD1 (6 bases). Germline-derived CDR1 and CDR2 are KGHSH and LQKENI. V lost 3 bases, J lost 5 bases, and 10 bases lay in between. CDR3 length: 13 residues.

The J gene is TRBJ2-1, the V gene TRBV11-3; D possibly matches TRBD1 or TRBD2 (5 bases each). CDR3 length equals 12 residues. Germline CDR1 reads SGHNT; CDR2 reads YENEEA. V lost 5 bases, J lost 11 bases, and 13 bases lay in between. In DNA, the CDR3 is TGTGCCAGCAGCCGAGAAAGGGACCAGCAGTTCTTC. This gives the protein CASSRERDQQFF.